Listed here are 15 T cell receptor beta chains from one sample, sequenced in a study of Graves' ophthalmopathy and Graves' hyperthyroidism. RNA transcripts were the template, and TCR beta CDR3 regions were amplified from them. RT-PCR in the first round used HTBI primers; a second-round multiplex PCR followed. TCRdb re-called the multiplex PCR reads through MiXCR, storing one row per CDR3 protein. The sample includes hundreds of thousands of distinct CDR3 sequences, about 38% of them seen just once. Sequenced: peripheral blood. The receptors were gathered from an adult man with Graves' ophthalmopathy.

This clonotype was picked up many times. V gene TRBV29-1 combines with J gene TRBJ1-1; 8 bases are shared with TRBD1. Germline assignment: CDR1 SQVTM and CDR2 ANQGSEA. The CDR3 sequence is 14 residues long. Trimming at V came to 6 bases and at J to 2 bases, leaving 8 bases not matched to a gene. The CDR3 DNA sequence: TGCAGCGTAGTCTCGACAGGGGTCAACACTGAAGCTTTCTTT. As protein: CSVVSTGVNTEAFF.

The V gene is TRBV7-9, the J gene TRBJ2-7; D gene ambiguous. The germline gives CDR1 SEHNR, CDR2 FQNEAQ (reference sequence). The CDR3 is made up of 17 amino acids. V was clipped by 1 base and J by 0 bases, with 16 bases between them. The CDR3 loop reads CASSLDSFSTTSYEQYF. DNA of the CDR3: TGTGCCAGCAGCTTAGATAGTTTCTCAACTACCTCCTACGAGCAGTACTTC.

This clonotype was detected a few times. DNA for the CDR3: TGTGCCAGCAGCGTAAGCGGGGGATTCAACACCGGGGAGCTGTTTTTT. Protein: CASSVSGGFNTGELFF. The chain is built from TRBV9 and TRBJ2-2, with 8 bases fitting TRBD2. The CDR3 runs to 16 residues. The V and J ends lost 1 base and 2 bases, in that order; junction bases with no gene match: 4. Germline V gene lookup returns CDR1 SGDLS and CDR2 YYNGEE.

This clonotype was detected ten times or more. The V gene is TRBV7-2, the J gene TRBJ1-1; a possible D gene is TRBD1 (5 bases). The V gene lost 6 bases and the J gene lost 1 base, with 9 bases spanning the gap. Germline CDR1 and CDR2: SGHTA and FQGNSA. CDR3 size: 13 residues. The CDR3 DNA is TGTGCCAGCAGAAGACAGCAGAACACTGAAGCTTTCTTT. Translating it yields CASRRQQNTEAFF.

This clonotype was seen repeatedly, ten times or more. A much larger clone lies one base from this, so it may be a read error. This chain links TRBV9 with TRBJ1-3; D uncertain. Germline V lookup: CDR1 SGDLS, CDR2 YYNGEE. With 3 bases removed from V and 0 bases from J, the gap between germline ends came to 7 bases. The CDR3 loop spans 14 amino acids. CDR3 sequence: CASSGSSSGNTIYF. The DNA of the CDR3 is TGTGCCAGCAGCGGCAGCTCCTCTGGAAACACCATATATTTT.

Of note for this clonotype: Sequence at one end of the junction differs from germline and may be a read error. The CDR3: CASSRTVVRGNQPRHF. The CDR3 bases are TGTGCCAGCAGCAGAACGGTGGTCCGGGGAAATCAGCCCCGGCATTTT. V gene TRBV6-1 combines with J gene TRBJ1-5; D ambiguous. The CDR3 is made up of 16 amino acids. The V gene's germline CDR1 is MNHNS and CDR2 SASEGT.

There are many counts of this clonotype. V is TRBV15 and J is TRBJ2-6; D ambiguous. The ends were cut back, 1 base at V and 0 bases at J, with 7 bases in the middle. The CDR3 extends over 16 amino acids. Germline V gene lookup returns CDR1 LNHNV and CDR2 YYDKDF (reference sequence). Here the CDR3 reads CATSRGRLSGANVLTF. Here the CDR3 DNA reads TGTGCCACCAGCAGAGGAAGGCTCTCTGGGGCCAACGTCCTGACTTTC.

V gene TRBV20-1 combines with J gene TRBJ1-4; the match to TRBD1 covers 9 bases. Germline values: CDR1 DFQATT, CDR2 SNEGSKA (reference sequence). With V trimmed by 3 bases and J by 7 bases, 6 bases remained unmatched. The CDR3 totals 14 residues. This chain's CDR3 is CSASPGQGSEKLFF. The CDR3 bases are TGCAGTGCTAGCCCGGGACAGGGTAGTGAAAAACTGTTTTTT.

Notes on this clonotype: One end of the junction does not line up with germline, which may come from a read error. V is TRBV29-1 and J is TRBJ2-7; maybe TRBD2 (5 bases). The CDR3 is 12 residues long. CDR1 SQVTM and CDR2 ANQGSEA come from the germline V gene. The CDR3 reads CSVEGMTGELYF. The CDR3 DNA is TGCAGCGTTGAAGGCATGACCGGGGAGCTGTACTTC.

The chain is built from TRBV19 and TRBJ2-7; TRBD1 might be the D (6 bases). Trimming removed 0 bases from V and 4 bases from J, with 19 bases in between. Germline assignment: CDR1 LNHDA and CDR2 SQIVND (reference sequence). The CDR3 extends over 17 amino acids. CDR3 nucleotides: TGTGCCAGTAGTATAGACCTAGGGGCCGACAGGAGGTACGAGCAGTACTTC. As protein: CASSIDLGADRRYEQYF.

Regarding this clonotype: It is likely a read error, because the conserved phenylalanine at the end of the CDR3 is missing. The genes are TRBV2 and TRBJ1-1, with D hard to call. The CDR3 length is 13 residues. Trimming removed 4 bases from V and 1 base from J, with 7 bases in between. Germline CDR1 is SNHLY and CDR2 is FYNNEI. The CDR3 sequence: CASSGEKNTEAFL. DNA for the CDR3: TGTGCCAGCAGTGGGGAGAAGAACACTGAAGCTTTCCTT.

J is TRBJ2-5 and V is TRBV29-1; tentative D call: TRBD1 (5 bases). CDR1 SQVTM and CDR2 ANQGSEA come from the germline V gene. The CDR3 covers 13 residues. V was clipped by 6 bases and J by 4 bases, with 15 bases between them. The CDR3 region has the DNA TGCAGCGTAGGCCAGGGTCGTGGAGAGACCCAGTACTTC. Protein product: CSVGQGRGETQYF.

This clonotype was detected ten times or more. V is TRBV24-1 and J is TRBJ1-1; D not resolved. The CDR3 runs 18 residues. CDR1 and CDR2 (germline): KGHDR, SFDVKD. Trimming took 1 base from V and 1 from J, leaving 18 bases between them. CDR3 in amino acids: CATSDFRLRQTENTEAFF. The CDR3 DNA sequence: TGTGCCACCAGTGATTTTCGGTTGAGGCAGACCGAGAACACTGAAGCTTTCTTT.

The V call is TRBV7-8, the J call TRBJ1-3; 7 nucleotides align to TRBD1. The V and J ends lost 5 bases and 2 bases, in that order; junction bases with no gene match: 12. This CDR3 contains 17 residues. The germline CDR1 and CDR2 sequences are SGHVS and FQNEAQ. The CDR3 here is CASSKRKAGTAGNTIYF. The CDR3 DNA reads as TGTGCCAGCAGCAAACGAAAGGCCGGGACAGCTGGAAACACCATATATTTT.

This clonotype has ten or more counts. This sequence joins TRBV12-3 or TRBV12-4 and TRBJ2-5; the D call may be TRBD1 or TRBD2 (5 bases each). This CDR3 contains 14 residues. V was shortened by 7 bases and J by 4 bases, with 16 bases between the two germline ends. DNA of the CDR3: TGTGCCAGCACTAAGCGTGGGGGTAGAGAGACCCAGTACTTC. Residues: CASTKRGGRETQYF.